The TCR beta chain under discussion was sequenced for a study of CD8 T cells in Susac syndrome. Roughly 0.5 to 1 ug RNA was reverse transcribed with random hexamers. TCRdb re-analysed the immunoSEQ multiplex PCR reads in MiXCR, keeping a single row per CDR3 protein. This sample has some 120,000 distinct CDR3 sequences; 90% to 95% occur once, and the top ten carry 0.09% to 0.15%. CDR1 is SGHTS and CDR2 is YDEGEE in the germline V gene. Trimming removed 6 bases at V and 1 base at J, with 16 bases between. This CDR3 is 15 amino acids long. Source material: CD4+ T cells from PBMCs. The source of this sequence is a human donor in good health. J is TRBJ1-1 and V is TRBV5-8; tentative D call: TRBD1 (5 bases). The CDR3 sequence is CASIIGRGRNTEAFF. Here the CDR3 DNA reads TGTGCCAGCATCATAGGGAGGGGAAGGAACACTGAAGCTTTCTTT.